Ten or more counts support the clone carrying this T cell receptor beta chain. TCRdb re-clonotyped the PCR reads via MiXCR. The profile shows some 64,000 clones, under 5% of them singletons. CDR3 size: 17 residues. Trimming took 4 bases from V and 0 from J; bases not matched to a gene: 10. CDR1 is SGHRS and CDR2 is YFSETQ in the germline V gene. This specimen comes from a study of metastatic and nonmetastatic thyroid tumors. Nobody among the patients had been given any treatment before thyroid surgery. This rearrangement joins TRBV5-1 to TRBJ2-1; TRBD2 matches at 7 bases. The receptor was isolated from a female donor with papillary thyroid cancer or a benign thyroid nodule (not recorded which). Some clones in this sample may be carry-over from other donors' samples. The sequencing input was blood. CDR3 in DNA: TGCGCCAGCAGCCGTTTAGCGGGTCAAAACTCCTACAATGAGCAGTTCTTC. Translation: CASSRLAGQNSYNEQFF.